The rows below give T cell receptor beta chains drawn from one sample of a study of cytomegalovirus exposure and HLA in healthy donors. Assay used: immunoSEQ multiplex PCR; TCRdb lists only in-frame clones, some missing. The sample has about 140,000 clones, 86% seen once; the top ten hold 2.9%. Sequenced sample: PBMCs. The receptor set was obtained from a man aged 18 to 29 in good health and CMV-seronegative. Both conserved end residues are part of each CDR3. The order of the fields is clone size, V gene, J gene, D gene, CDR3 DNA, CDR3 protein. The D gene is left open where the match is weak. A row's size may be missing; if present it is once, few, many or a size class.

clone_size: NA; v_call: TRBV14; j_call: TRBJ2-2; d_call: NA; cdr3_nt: TGTGCCAGCAGCCAGCTAACAGCCACCGGGGAGCTGTTTTTT; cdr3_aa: CASSQLTATGELFF
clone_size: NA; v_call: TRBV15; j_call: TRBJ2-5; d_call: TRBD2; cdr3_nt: TGTGCCACCAGCAGAGGGCCCGTTAGCGGGGCCTGGGGGGAGACCCAGTACTTC; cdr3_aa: CATSRGPVSGAWGETQYF
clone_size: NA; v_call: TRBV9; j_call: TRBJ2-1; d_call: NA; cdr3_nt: TGTGCCAGCAGCGTAGTTCCGGGTTACAATGAGCAGTTCTTC; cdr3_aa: CASSVVPGYNEQFF
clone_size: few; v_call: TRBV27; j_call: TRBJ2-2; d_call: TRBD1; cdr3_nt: TGTGCCAGCAGATCGCGGACAGGTGGATTCCCCGGGGAGCTGTTTTTT; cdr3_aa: CASRSRTGGFPGELFF
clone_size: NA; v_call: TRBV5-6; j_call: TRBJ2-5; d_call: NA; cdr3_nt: TGTGCCAGCAGCTGGGCCCCTCAAGAGACCCAGTACTTC; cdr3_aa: CASSWAPQETQYF
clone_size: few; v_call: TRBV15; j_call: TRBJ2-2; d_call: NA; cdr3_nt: TGTGCCACCAGCAGACAGGGATCCGGGGAGCTGTTTTTT; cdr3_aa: CATSRQGSGELFF
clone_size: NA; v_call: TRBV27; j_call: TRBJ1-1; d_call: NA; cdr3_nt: TGTGCCAGCAGTTTATGGGGCAACGAGAACACTGAAGCTTTCTTT; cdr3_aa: CASSLWGNENTEAFF
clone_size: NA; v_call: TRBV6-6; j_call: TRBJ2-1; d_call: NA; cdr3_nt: TGTGCCAGCAGTTCCCTACCGGACTACTACAATGAGCAGTTCTTC; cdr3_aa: CASSSLPDYYNEQFF
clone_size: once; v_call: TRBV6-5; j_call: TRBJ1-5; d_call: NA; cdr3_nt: TGTGCCAGCAGGCCTTACAATAGCAATCAGCCCCAGCATTTT; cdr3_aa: CASRPYNSNQPQHF
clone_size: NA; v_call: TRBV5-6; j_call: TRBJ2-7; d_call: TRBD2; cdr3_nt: TGTGCCAGCAGCTTCAGCGGGGGGCTGTTCTACGAGCAGTACTTC; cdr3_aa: CASSFSGGLFYEQYF
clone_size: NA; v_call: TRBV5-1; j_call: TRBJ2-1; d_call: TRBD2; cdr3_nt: TGCGCCAGCAGCTCCGGGACTAGCGGTAACAATGAGCAGTTCTTC; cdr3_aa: CASSSGTSGNNEQFF
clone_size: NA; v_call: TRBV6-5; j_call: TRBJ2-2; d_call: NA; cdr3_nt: TGTGCCAGCAGTCTAAGGGGAATAACCGGGGAGCTGTTTTTT; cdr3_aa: CASSLRGITGELFF
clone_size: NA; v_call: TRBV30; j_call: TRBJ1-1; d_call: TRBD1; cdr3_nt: TGTGCCTGGAGGGGACAGGGCAATCCCCCCCAAGCTTTCTTT; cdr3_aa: CAWRGQGNPPQAFF
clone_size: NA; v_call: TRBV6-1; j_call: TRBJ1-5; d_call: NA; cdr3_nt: TGTGCCAGCAGAGGATTGGAGCGGGGTCAGCCCCAGCATTTT; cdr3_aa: CASRGLERGQPQHF
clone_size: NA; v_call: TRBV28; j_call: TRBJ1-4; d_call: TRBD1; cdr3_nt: TGTGCCAGCAGGGAGGTGGGACAGGGGGTTAGGTCTAATGAAAAACTGTTTTTT; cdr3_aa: CASREVGQGVRSNEKLFF
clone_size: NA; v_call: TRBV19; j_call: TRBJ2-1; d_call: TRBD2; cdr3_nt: TGTGCCAGTAGGGGGGACTATTACAATGAGCAGTTCTTC; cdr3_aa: CASRGDYYNEQFF
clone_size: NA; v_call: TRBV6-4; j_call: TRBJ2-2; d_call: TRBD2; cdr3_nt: TGTGCCAGCAGTCCGGGACTAGTAGACACCGGGGAGCTGTTTTTT; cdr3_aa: CASSPGLVDTGELFF
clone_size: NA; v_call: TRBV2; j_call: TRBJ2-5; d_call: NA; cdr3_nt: TGTGCCAGCAGTGATGTGGGAGCAGAGACCCAGTACTTC; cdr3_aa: CASSDVGAETQYF
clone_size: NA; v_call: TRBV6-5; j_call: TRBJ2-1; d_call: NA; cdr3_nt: TGTGCCAGCAGTTGGAGGGCTACCTACAATGAGCAGTTCTTC; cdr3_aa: CASSWRATYNEQFF
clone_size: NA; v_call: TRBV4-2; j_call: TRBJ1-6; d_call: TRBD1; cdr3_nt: TGTGCCAGCAGCCAAAGGGGTGGGGACAGTAATTCACCCCTCCACTTT; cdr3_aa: CASSQRGGDSNSPLHF